The 15 T cell receptor beta chains below come from one sample, sequenced in a study of T cell responses to AZD1222 COVID-19 vaccine. Profiling relied on immunoSEQ multiplex PCR, and the TCRdb table lists in-frame clones only, not all of them. The sample has 120,000 or so clones; just over 85% are singletons. The sequencing used peripheral blood, collected on day 0 of AZD1222 vaccination. These receptors all come from an adult in good health.

The chain recombines TRBV7-9 with TRBJ1-4; D might be TRBD1 (6 bases). Germline V CDR1 and CDR2: SEHNR, FQNEAQ (reference sequence). This CDR3 region has 16 residues. V was pared by 5 bases and J by 5 bases, with 18 bases between. CDR3 sequence reads: CASSPGVGQKNEKLFF. The CDR3 DNA reads as TGTGCCAGCAGCCCCGGGGTCGGACAGAAGAATGAAAAACTGTTTTTT.

This clone has only a few counts. CDR3 amino acids: CASSTQGFATEAFF. The CDR3 DNA reads TGTGCCAGCAGCACCCAGGGGTTTGCCACTGAAGCTTTCTTT. The chain carries TRBV7-9 and TRBJ1-1; possible D gene TRBD1, 6 bases. CDR1 is SEHNR and CDR2 is FQNEAQ in the germline V gene (reference sequence). The CDR3 is 14 residues long. The V and J ends lost 5 bases and 4 bases respectively, with 14 bases between them.

J is TRBJ1-1 and V is TRBV11-2; tentatively, D is TRBD1 (6 bases). The CDR3 has 11 amino acids. CDR1 SGHAT and CDR2 FQNNGV come from the germline V gene. Trimming left V 4 bases short and J 11 bases short, with 11 bases between. CDR3 residues: CASSSTGHAFF. CDR3 DNA: TGTGCCAGCAGCTCAACAGGGCACGCTTTCTTT.

This clone showed up just a few times. The chain has TRBV12-3 or TRBV12-4 and TRBJ1-2, with D hard to call. There are 11 residues in the CDR3. Deletions cut 9 bases from V and 3 bases from J, with 8 bases between. Written as DNA, the CDR3 is TGTGCCAGTACAGATTACTATGGCTACACCTTC. It specifies CASTDYYGYTF.

V is TRBV7-2 and J is TRBJ2-2; D is unclear. This CDR3 comprises 14 residues. Germline CDR1 reads SGHTA; CDR2 reads FQGNSA. The V gene lost 1 base and the J gene lost 4 bases, with 7 bases spanning the gap. CDR3 DNA: TGTGCCAGCAGCTTAGGGGCCAGCACCGGGGAGCTGTTTTTT. This translates into CASSLGASTGELFF.

The V and J genes are TRBV6-4 and TRBJ2-3; 11 positions match TRBD2. Germline V lookup: CDR1 MRHNA, CDR2 SNTAGT. V shed 3 bases and J 2 bases; nucleotides not matched to a gene: 4. There are 16 residues in the CDR3. The CDR3 sequence is CASSESSGGATDTQYF. DNA for the CDR3: TGTGCCAGCAGTGAAAGTAGCGGGGGGGCCACAGATACGCAGTATTTT.

The chain has TRBV7-8 and TRBJ2-7; no firm D call. Germline values: CDR1 SGHVS, CDR2 FQNEAQ. This CDR3 has 15 amino acids. V shed 1 base and J shed 0 bases, with 10 bases lying between them. This chain's CDR3 is CASSLVGDTSYEQYF. The CDR3 DNA follows: TGTGCCAGCAGCTTAGTTGGAGACACCTCCTACGAGCAGTACTTC.

The rearrangement uses TRBV18 and TRBJ1-1; TRBD1 matches at 7 bases. The CDR3 spans 14 residues. With 5 bases clipped from V and 1 base from J, the junction kept 4 bases outside the gene matches. Germline V CDR1 and CDR2: KGHSH, LQKENI. For the CDR3, the DNA is TGTGCCAGCTCAAGCGACAGGGCGAACACTGAAGCTTTCTTT. Translating it yields CASSSDRANTEAFF.

J is TRBJ2-1 and V is TRBV4-2; D perhaps matches TRBD2 (5 bases). Trimming left V 10 bases short and J 0 bases short, with 10 bases between. Germline V gene sequence: CDR1 LGHNA, CDR2 YNFKEQ. The length of the CDR3 is 13 residues. The CDR3 here is CATAGSSYNEQFF. The CDR3 DNA sequence: TGTGCCACCGCGGGCAGCTCCTACAATGAGCAGTTCTTC.

The chain employs TRBV19 and TRBJ1-5; 10 bases agree with TRBD1. Trimming took 3 bases from V and 4 from J; bases not matched to a gene: 3. The CDR3 consists of 15 residues. The germline V gene encodes CDR1 LNHDA and CDR2 SQIVND (reference sequence). CDR3: CASSMGQGFNQPQHF. In DNA form, the CDR3 reads TGTGCCAGTAGTATGGGACAGGGGTTTAATCAGCCCCAGCATTTT. The full variable domain, its missing parts supplied by reference TRBV19 and TRBJ1-5, is DGGITQSPKYLFRKEGQNVTLSCEQNLNHDAMYWYRQDPGQGLRLIYYSQIVNDFQKGDIAEGYSVSREKKESFPLTVTSAQKNPTAFYLCASSMGQGFNQPQHFGDGTRLSIL.

This chain links TRBV19 with TRBJ1-5, with 7 positions matching TRBD1. The CDR3 is 15 amino acids. Germline assignment: CDR1 LNHDA and CDR2 SQIVND (reference sequence). The V and J ends lost 4 bases and 5 bases, in that order; junction bases with no gene match: 8. The CDR3, as DNA: TGTGCCAGTAGTACGCGACAGGGAAAGTATCAGCCCCAGCATTTT. Its translation is CASSTRQGKYQPQHF.

The gene calls are TRBV7-4 and TRBJ1-2, with a weak D call TRBD1 (5 bases). Germline V gene data show CDR1 as SGHVT and CDR2 as SQSDAQ. The CDR3 covers 15 residues. V shed 2 bases and J shed 5 bases, with 15 bases lying between them. The CDR3 reads CASSLIVGLRYGYTF. The CDR3 nucleotides read TGTGCCAGCAGCTTAATTGTGGGGCTGAGATATGGCTACACCTTC.

V and J are TRBV21-1 and TRBJ2-1; the table's D call, TRBD2, has no DNA check behind it. TRBV21-1 is tagged as a pseudogene. The CDR3 loop spans 13 amino acids. CDR3 sequence reads: CANPGPTYDEQFF. In DNA form, the CDR3 reads TGTGCCAACCCGGGTCCTACTTACGATGAGCAGTTCTTC.

This clone was picked up one time. V usage is TRBV4-3 and J usage is TRBJ1-6, with 8 nucleotides matching TRBD1. J was trimmed by 8 bases and V by 0 bases; bases with no gene match: 6. The CDR3 loop spans 16 amino acids. From germline, CDR1 is LGHNA and CDR2 YSLEER. CDR3 bases: TGCGCCAGCAGCCAAGAACGACAGGGGCTGGATTCACCCCTCCACTTT. Protein product: CASSQERQGLDSPLHF.

CDR3 in DNA: TGTGCCAGTAGTATGGCGCAGGGGACGTACCAAGAGACCCAGTACTTC. This encodes CASSMAQGTYQETQYF. The chain uses TRBV19 and TRBJ2-5, with D perhaps TRBD1 (6 bases). The CDR3 covers 16 residues. Trimming removed 3 bases at V and 0 bases at J, with 14 bases between. Per germline, CDR1 LNHDA and CDR2 SQIVND (reference sequence).